Below are 20 T cell receptor beta chains sequenced from a single sample in a study of T-cell reconstitution after alpha-beta-depleted transplantation in children. Unique molecular identifiers were incorporated when the TCRbeta library was constructed. One entry per CDR3 protein results from TCRdb running MiXCR on the PCR reads. This sample carries about 500,000 distinct CDR3 sequences, approximately 32% of them seen once, and the ten largest clones take less than 2.5%. Source: PBMCs from the stem cell graft donor, taken from the stem cell graft. Source of these receptors: a human donor who donated a stem cell graft to a child with aplastic anemia.

In this sample, this clonotype turned up a few times. The chain employs TRBV20-1 and TRBJ1-6; 8 positions match TRBD1. The CDR3 spans 14 residues. Germline V gives CDR1 DFQATT, CDR2 SNEGSKA (reference sequence). With 3 bases clipped from V and 5 bases from J, the junction kept 3 bases outside the gene matches. The CDR3 nucleotides read TGCAGTGCTAGTGAGGACAGGGATAATTCACCCCTCCACTTT. Its protein product is CSASEDRDNSPLHF.

The V gene is TRBV20-1, the J gene TRBJ2-5; 7 bases fit TRBD1. In germline, CDR1 is DFQATT, CDR2 SNEGSKA (reference sequence). This CDR3 is built from 16 residues. After removal of 5 bases from V and 4 bases from J, the junction contained 16 bases not matched to a gene. CDR3 residues: CSAGYRIQGMGETQYF. The CDR3 region has the DNA TGCAGTGCTGGGTATCGAATACAGGGGATGGGAGAGACCCAGTACTTC.

The chain combines TRBV18 with TRBJ1-1; D uncertain. Trimming removed 4 bases from V and 1 base from J, with 7 bases in between. CDR3 length equals 13 residues. CDR1 is KGHSH and CDR2 is LQKENI in the germline V gene. CDR3 sequence reads: CASSRMGNTEAFF. In DNA form, the CDR3 reads TGTGCCAGCTCACGTATGGGGAACACTGAAGCTTTCTTT.

The chain combines TRBV6-5 with TRBJ1-2; a possible D gene is TRBD1 (5 bases). The CDR3 length is 15 residues. Germline assignment: CDR1 MNHEY and CDR2 SVGAGI. Trimming removed 0 bases from V and 1 base from J, with 9 bases in between. CDR3 sequence reads: CASSYSAGINYGYTF. Here the CDR3 DNA reads TGTGCCAGCAGTTACTCGGCAGGGATTAACTATGGCTACACCTTC.

The J gene is TRBJ2-1, the V gene TRBV6-5; D call uncertain. The germline V gene encodes CDR1 MNHEY and CDR2 SVGAGI. The CDR3 spans 16 residues. The V end was cut by 0 bases, the J end by 10 bases, with 19 bases between. The CDR3 DNA follows: TGTGCCAGCAGTTACTCGCCTGGCAGCCAAGGCAGAGAGCAGTTCTTC. It codes for CASSYSPGSQGREQFF.

The sample holds a few counts of this clonotype. The chain carries TRBV20-1 and TRBJ2-2, with TRBD2 matching 11 bases. The CDR3 runs 16 residues. Trimming cost V 1 base and J 2 bases; bases outside gene matches: 3. From germline, CDR1 is DFQATT and CDR2 SNEGSKA (reference sequence). The CDR3 protein is CSARGGLAVNTGELFF. Here the CDR3 DNA reads TGCAGTGCTAGAGGGGGACTAGCGGTTAACACCGGGGAGCTGTTTTTT.

This clonotype has just a few counts. The CDR3 region is CAHDGVGGEAFF. In DNA form, the CDR3 reads TGTGCCCATGACGGGGTCGGAGGAGAAGCTTTCTTT. The J gene is TRBJ1-1, the V gene TRBV30; D is uncertain. Germline values: CDR1 GTSNPN, CDR2 SVGIG (reference sequence). The CDR3 runs to 12 residues. V was pared by 8 bases and J by 8 bases, with 18 bases between.

This clonotype was seen a handful of times. The chain recombines TRBV4-1 with TRBJ2-2; TRBD2 aligns across 10 bases. The V gene's germline CDR1 is MGHRA and CDR2 YSYEKL. This CDR3 has 16 residues. After removal of 0 bases from V and 8 bases from J, the junction contained 6 bases not matched to a gene. CDR3 DNA sequence: TGCGCCAGCAGCCAAGAGCCGGATAGCGGGAGGGGGGAGCTGTTTTTT. Protein sequence: CASSQEPDSGRGELFF.

The chain is built from TRBV7-9 and TRBJ1-5; 8 bases fit TRBD1. CDR1 SEHNR and CDR2 FQNEAQ come from the germline V gene (reference sequence). The CDR3 is 15 residues long. V dropped 4 bases and J dropped 6; count of bases not matched to a gene: 8. The CDR3 region has the DNA TGTGCCAGCAGCTCGGACAGGGAATTTCCTCAGCCCCAGCATTTT. Its protein is CASSSDREFPQPQHF. The variable domain in full, with the rest retrieved from reference TRBV7-9 and TRBJ1-5, is DTGVSQNPRHKITKRGQNVTFRCDPISEHNRLYWYRQTLGQGPEFLTYFQNEAQLEKSRLLSDRFSAERPKGSFSTLEIQRTEQGDSAMYLCASSSDREFPQPQHFGDGTRLSIL.

For this clonotype: An end of the junction differs from the germline gene, which may be a read error. This chain links TRBV28 with TRBJ2-5, with D possibly matching TRBD2 (6 bases). CDR1 and CDR2 from the germline V gene are MDHEN and SYDVKM. This CDR3 region has 15 residues. CDR3 in amino acids: CASSETQGLQETQCF. CDR3 DNA sequence: TGTGCCAGCAGTGAAACTCAGGGACTCCAAGAGACCCAGTGCTTC.

J is TRBJ2-1 and V is TRBV2; 7 bases match TRBD2. Germline trimming cut 8 bases from V and 9 bases from J; bases unmatched to any gene: 13. Germline CDR1 SNHLY, CDR2 FYNNEI. The CDR3 is 14 amino acids. The CDR3 reads CASRPAGTSGEQFF. CDR3 in DNA: TGTGCCAGCCGCCCAGCGGGGACGTCGGGTGAGCAGTTCTTC.

The J gene is TRBJ2-6, the V gene TRBV27, with D perhaps TRBD1 (5 bases). The CDR3 sequence is 12 residues long. V dropped 11 bases and J dropped 4 bases, with 9 bases sitting between them. Germline CDR1 reads MNHEY; CDR2 reads SMNVEV (reference sequence). As DNA, the CDR3 is TGTGCCGGTACAGGAGGGGCCAACGTCCTGACTTTC. Translation gives CAGTGGANVLTF.

V and J are TRBV14 and TRBJ2-7; 7 nucleotides match TRBD1. This CDR3 contains 14 residues. In germline, CDR1 is SGHDN, CDR2 FVKESK. The V and J ends lost 4 bases and 3 bases, in that order; junction bases with no gene match: 6. The CDR3 DNA reads TGTGCCAGCAGCCCGACAGGGATCGGCTACGAGCAGTACTTC. Translated, it gives CASSPTGIGYEQYF.

This chain uses TRBV7-2 with TRBJ2-3, with a possible D match to TRBD2 (5 bases). Between the trimmed V and J ends, which lost 1 base and 3 bases, there was a span of 11 bases. Germline V CDR1 and CDR2: SGHTA, FQGNSA. This CDR3 has 15 residues. In DNA form, the CDR3 reads TGTGCCAGCAGCTTAGTCTTCCCGGGGACAGATACGCAGTATTTT. Translation gives CASSLVFPGTDTQYF.

V is TRBV20-1 and J is TRBJ2-7; no clear D gene. Germline V gene lookup returns CDR1 DFQATT and CDR2 SNEGSKA (reference sequence). V was pared by 4 bases and J by 0 bases, with 13 bases between. This CDR3 is built from 14 residues. The CDR3 protein is CSANTPGLSYEQYF. In DNA form, the CDR3 reads TGCAGTGCTAATACTCCGGGTCTCTCCTACGAGCAGTACTTC.

This clonotype turned up a few times. The chain combines TRBV29-1 with TRBJ1-2, with D unresolved. This CDR3 region has 12 residues. Germline loops: CDR1 SQVTM, CDR2 ANQGSEA. V was shortened by 1 base and J by 8 bases, with 11 bases between the two germline ends. The CDR3 nucleotides are TGCAGCGTTGAAGCTATAGATGCGGGCTACACCTTC. It encodes CSVEAIDAGYTF.

This chain links TRBV5-5 with TRBJ2-1; D not certain. The CDR3 is made up of 14 amino acids. Germline CDR1 and CDR2: SGHKS and YYEKEE (reference sequence). V gave up 3 bases and J gave up 8 bases, with 15 bases separating them. CDR3 loop: CASSYPGSMDEQFF. The CDR3 nucleotides are TGTGCCAGCAGCTATCCCGGTTCGATGGATGAGCAGTTCTTC.

In its sample, this clonotype was seen a few times. The J gene is TRBJ1-3, the V gene TRBV7-6; D ambiguous. Trimming pared 5 bases from V and 0 bases from J, leaving 8 bases between. The CDR3 totals 14 residues. From germline, CDR1 is SGHVS and CDR2 FNYEAQ. CDR3 sequence reads: CASSPRSSGNTIYF. CDR3 nucleotide sequence: TGTGCCAGCAGCCCAAGGAGCTCTGGAAACACCATATATTTT. The full variable domain, with the rest looked up from reference TRBV7-6 and TRBJ1-3, is GAGVSQSPRYKVTKRGQDVALRCDPISGHVSLYWYRQALGQGPEFLTYFNYEAQQDKSGLPNDRFSAERPEGSISTLTIQRTEQRDSAMYRCASSPRSSGNTIYFGEGSWLTVV.

The genes are TRBV5-1 and TRBJ1-2, with 7 positions matching TRBD1. V gave up 2 bases and J gave up 0 bases; unmatched junction bases: 4. The CDR3 spans 15 residues. CDR1 SGHRS and CDR2 YFSETQ come from the germline V gene. CDR3 protein: CASSFSQGANYGYTF. The CDR3 coding sequence is TGCGCCAGCAGCTTTTCCCAGGGGGCTAACTATGGCTACACCTTC. The variable domain in full, completed from reference TRBV5-1 and TRBJ1-2, reads KAGVTQTPRYLIKTRGQQVTLSCSPISGHRSVSWYQQTPGQGLQFLFEYFSETQRNKGNFPGRFSGRQFSNSRSEMNVSTLELGDSALYLCASSFSQGANYGYTFGSGTRLTVV.

This clonotype was found a few times. An end of the junction differs from the germline gene, which may be a read error. V usage is TRBV12-3 or TRBV12-4 and J usage is TRBJ2-7; TRBD1 or TRBD2 may be the D gene (5 bases each). CDR3 size: 15 residues. CDR3 region: CASSLAGALPHEQYF. For the CDR3, the DNA is TGTGCCAGCAGTCTAGCTGGGGCCCTTCCCCACGAGCAGTACTTC.